A single TCR beta chain is shown here with its context. Its antigen is not yet known. No much larger clonotype is one base removed from it; base qualities were not supplied. This entry is derived from a study of CD8+ T cells in alopecia areata listed by TCRdb under 2018. About the investigation overall: Treated patients were enrolled in an open-label pilot trial of oral tofacitinib at 5 to 10 mg twice daily for moderate-to-severe alopecia areata. To study T cell clonal expansion in alopecia areata, the researchers applied high-throughput TCRbeta sequencing to both the C3H/HeJ mouse model and human patients. immunoSEQ multiplex PCR using 35 Vbeta forward primers and 13 Jbeta reverse primers was used to amplify TCRbeta CDR3 regions. RNA came from the PAXgene miRNA kit for fixed scalp, the miRNeasy kit for PBMCs, and the RNeasy kit for mouse skin. Patients received tofacitinib for 6 to 18 months and were then followed off drug for 6 months to check for delayed response and recurrence. Scalp clonality was compared among normal scalp (n=4), patchy alopecia areata scalp (n=8), and alopecia totalis/universalis scalp (n=8). Biopsies were taken from tofacitinib-treated patients at baseline and at 4 and 24 weeks of treatment, and a later scalp biopsy was taken in several of the tofacitinib-treated patients. In humans, TCRbeta sequencing was performed on scalp tissue and on sorted CD4+ and CD8+ peripheral blood T cells from healthy controls and from patients with patchy or totalis/universalis alopecia areata.

V gives up 5 bases and J gives up 7 bases, and the segment between their germline ends measures 15 bases. The CDR3 contains 14 residues, cysteine and phenylalanine counted. CDR3 DNA is the only sequence kept; it has 42 bases, read in frame from the first base. CDR1 and CDR2 were assigned from the germline V gene (reference sequence) as MNHEY and SMNVEV. Peripheral blood and lesional scalp punch biopsies were obtained from patients with alopecia areata. After PBMCs were isolated by density centrifugation and stained for CD3, CD4 and CD8, a FACSAria was used to sort CD4+ and CD8+ T cells. General findings and caveats noted by the study authors: TCR sequences shared between patients were less clear than in mice, possibly partly because of HLA diversity in the patient population. Compared with normal scalp, lesional scalp, particularly in alopecia totalis/universalis, had higher clonality and more expanded CD8+ clones, which suggests antigenic drive. Resident alphabeta T cells in normal human skin are also sequenced, complicating scalp TCR repertoire analysis, unlike mouse skin dominated by gammadelta T cells.

The library came from the immunoSEQ multiplex PCR assay. RNA was extracted from all samples and reverse transcribed into cDNA, which served as template for TCR sequencing. First-strand cDNA was synthesized with SuperScript III using a 2:1 mix of oligo-dT and random hexamers. Amplification bias was assessed with a synthetic immune receptor repertoire, and residual bias was removed computationally. Per the original workflow: Raw reads were preprocessed for error removal, and CDR3 was defined according to IMGT conventions as running from the conserved cysteine to phenylalanine. To get clonality, Shannon entropy was normalized by log2 of the number of productive unique TCRs and the result was subtracted from 1. CD4 or CD8 identity of scalp clones was inferred by cross-referencing scalp TCRbeta sequences with sorted blood CD4 and CD8 repertoires. Not all clones reach the TCRdb copy of this immuneACCESS table, which keeps in-frame sequences only. Checked studies attribute under half of the gap to unresolved V genes and leave the rest unexplained. V, J and clone size derive from that table, while D and trimming were established from the DNA sequence. This sample comprises 90,000 to 100,000 clones, over 40% of them detected only once. Almost 0.8% of the sample lies in the top ten.

Sequencing was done on a sample of CD4+ T cells sorted from blood. Recombination linked TRBV27 to TRBJ1-5, with no reliable assignment of the D segment. This TCR was sampled from a human donor with alopecia areata. The DNA sequence is as follows: TGTGCCAGCAGTCCCAGGACGAGTGGGCAGCCCCAGCATTTT. The resulting protein is CASSPRTSGQPQHF.